The rows below give T cell receptor beta chains drawn from one sample of a study of T cell responses to AZD1222 COVID-19 vaccine. TCRdb's table, derived via immunoSEQ multiplex PCR, lists solely in-frame clones and lacks some. The sample contains under 150,000 clones, roughly 91% of which appear only once. Sequencing was performed on peripheral blood, taken on day 0 of AZD1222 vaccination. Source of these receptors: an adult in good health. Each CDR3 is given with its conserved first and last residue. D genes are given only for firm matches. Clone size, where shown, is once, few, many, or a class for clones that have expanded.

clone_size: few
j_call: TRBJ1-2
d_call: -
v_call: TRBV5-6
cdr3_nt: TGTGCCAGCAGCTGGGTCGGGGCGTTCAACTATGGCTACACCTTC
cdr3_aa: CASSWVGAFNYGYTF

clone_size: -
j_call: TRBJ1-4
d_call: -
v_call: TRBV4-3
cdr3_nt: TGCGCCAGCAGCCAAGTGGGGGCAGGGGATAATGAAAAACTGTTTTTT
cdr3_aa: CASSQVGAGDNEKLFF

clone_size: once
j_call: TRBJ2-3
d_call: TRBD1
v_call: TRBV18
cdr3_nt: TGTGCCAGCTCTGAGGGGGCTTTGCGCACAGATACGCAGTATTTT
cdr3_aa: CASSEGALRTDTQYF

clone_size: -
j_call: TRBJ2-5
d_call: -
v_call: TRBV5-4
cdr3_nt: TGTGCCAGCAGCTCTGACAACCAAGAGACCCAGTACTTC
cdr3_aa: CASSSDNQETQYF

clone_size: -
j_call: TRBJ1-3
d_call: -
v_call: TRBV5-8
cdr3_nt: TGTGCCAGCAGCTTGGTAACAGGGCTTCGGGCCTCTGGAAACACCATATATTTT
cdr3_aa: CASSLVTGLRASGNTIYF

clone_size: -
j_call: TRBJ1-5
d_call: TRBD1
v_call: TRBV18
cdr3_nt: TGTGCCAGCTCACCGGGACAGCCCGGGACCCAGCCCCAGCATTTT
cdr3_aa: CASSPGQPGTQPQHF

clone_size: -
j_call: TRBJ2-1
d_call: -
v_call: TRBV27
cdr3_nt: TGTGCCAGCAGTTTTGGCCCTAGGTTGACGGGGGACAATGAGCAGTTCTTC
cdr3_aa: CASSFGPRLTGDNEQFF

clone_size: -
j_call: TRBJ2-3
d_call: TRBD1
v_call: TRBV14
cdr3_nt: TGTGCCAGCAGCCAGGACAGGGGGATCGGAGATACGCAGTATTTT
cdr3_aa: CASSQDRGIGDTQYF

clone_size: once
j_call: TRBJ2-3
d_call: TRBD2
v_call: TRBV11-3
cdr3_nt: TGTGCCAGCAGCGTTAGCGGGGGGCGCACAGATACGCAGTATTTT
cdr3_aa: CASSVSGGRTDTQYF

clone_size: -
j_call: TRBJ1-2
d_call: -
v_call: TRBV5-3
cdr3_nt: TGTGCCAGAAGCTTGACCGGGACCTATGGCTACACCTTC
cdr3_aa: CARSLTGTYGYTF

clone_size: -
j_call: TRBJ1-2
d_call: -
v_call: TRBV5-8
cdr3_nt: TGTGCCAGCAGCCCGGGACAACCACACTATGGCTACACCTTC
cdr3_aa: CASSPGQPHYGYTF

clone_size: -
j_call: TRBJ2-5
d_call: TRBD1
v_call: TRBV2
cdr3_nt: TGTGCCAGCAGTCCCGGGACAGGGGTATGGGAGACCCAGTACTTC
cdr3_aa: CASSPGTGVWETQYF

clone_size: -
j_call: TRBJ2-3
d_call: -
v_call: TRBV3-1/TRBV3-2
cdr3_nt: TGTGCCAGCAGCCAAGATCGATCCAAGACGCAGTATTTT
cdr3_aa: CASSQDRSKTQYF

clone_size: -
j_call: TRBJ1-1
d_call: TRBD1
v_call: TRBV3-1/TRBV3-2
cdr3_nt: TGTGCCAGCAGCCATACAGGGGCCAGGGGTTCTGAAGCTTTCTTT
cdr3_aa: CASSHTGARGSEAFF

clone_size: -
j_call: TRBJ2-3
d_call: -
v_call: TRBV27
cdr3_nt: TGTGCCAGCAGTTTAGGTCCCGCGACTAGCACAGATACGCAGTATTTT
cdr3_aa: CASSLGPATSTDTQYF

clone_size: -
j_call: TRBJ2-7
d_call: TRBD2
v_call: TRBV7-2
cdr3_nt: TGTGCCAGCAGCTTAAATTTAGCGGGGGTACTCTCCTACGAGCAGTACTTC
cdr3_aa: CASSLNLAGVLSYEQYF

clone_size: -
j_call: TRBJ2-7
d_call: -
v_call: TRBV5-8
cdr3_nt: TGTGCCAGCAGCTTGGGAGACAGGCGAACCTACGAGCAGTACTTC
cdr3_aa: CASSLGDRRTYEQYF

clone_size: -
j_call: TRBJ2-1
d_call: -
v_call: TRBV7-9
cdr3_nt: TGTGCCAGCAGCTTACTTCAGGGAGGTGAGCAGTTCTTC
cdr3_aa: CASSLLQGGEQFF

clone_size: once
j_call: TRBJ2-4
d_call: -
v_call: TRBV11-2
cdr3_nt: TGTGCCAGCAGCTTAGGATCCTCAGGTGCCAAAAACATTCAGTACTTC
cdr3_aa: CASSLGSSGAKNIQYF

clone_size: -
j_call: TRBJ1-3
d_call: -
v_call: TRBV7-2
cdr3_nt: TGTGCCAGCAGCTTAGCGGGGGGGGCGCAAGGAAACACCATATATTTT
cdr3_aa: CASSLAGGAQGNTIYF

clone_size: -
j_call: TRBJ1-5
d_call: -
v_call: TRBV6-5
cdr3_nt: TGTGCCAGCAGTTACGGCAGGAATAGCAATCAGCCCCAGCATTTT
cdr3_aa: CASSYGRNSNQPQHF

clone_size: -
j_call: TRBJ2-3
d_call: TRBD2
v_call: TRBV9
cdr3_nt: TGTGCCAGCAGCCCTAGCGGGGGGGCTATGGATACGCAGTATTTT
cdr3_aa: CASSPSGGAMDTQYF

clone_size: -
j_call: TRBJ2-5
d_call: -
v_call: TRBV2
cdr3_nt: TGTGCCAGCAGTCCTACGTTTGATACCCAGTACTTC
cdr3_aa: CASSPTFDTQYF

clone_size: -
j_call: TRBJ2-2
d_call: -
v_call: TRBV6-5
cdr3_nt: TGTGCCGGAGGGGACCACAACACCGGGGAGCTGTTTTTT
cdr3_aa: CAGGDHNTGELFF

clone_size: -
j_call: TRBJ1-1
d_call: -
v_call: TRBV7-9
cdr3_nt: TGTGCCAGCAGCTTAGGGCGGAACACTGAAGCTTTCTTT
cdr3_aa: CASSLGRNTEAFF

clone_size: -
j_call: TRBJ1-1
d_call: -
v_call: TRBV5-1
cdr3_nt: TGCGCCAGCAGCGTCGAGAAGATCGGGGGCACTGAAGCTTTCTTT
cdr3_aa: CASSVEKIGGTEAFF

clone_size: -
j_call: TRBJ1-3
d_call: -
v_call: TRBV9
cdr3_nt: TGTGCCAGCAGGCCTGGGGGTCCCGGAAACACCATATATTTT
cdr3_aa: CASRPGGPGNTIYF

clone_size: -
j_call: TRBJ1-3
d_call: TRBD1
v_call: TRBV6-1
cdr3_nt: TGTGCCAGCAGTGAAGGAGGGGGCGGAGGAAACACCATATATTTT
cdr3_aa: CASSEGGGGGNTIYF

clone_size: -
j_call: TRBJ2-2
d_call: -
v_call: TRBV9
cdr3_nt: TGTGCCAGCAGCGTAGGGGCAGGGGCGAACACCGGGGAGCTGTTTTTT
cdr3_aa: CASSVGAGANTGELFF

clone_size: -
j_call: TRBJ2-7
d_call: -
v_call: TRBV4-1
cdr3_nt: TGCGCCAGCAGCCAAGAACACAGACCCTCGTACGAGCAGTACTTC
cdr3_aa: CASSQEHRPSYEQYF

clone_size: -
j_call: TRBJ2-7
d_call: TRBD2
v_call: TRBV7-9
cdr3_nt: TGTGCCAGCAGCTTAGCCGTGCTAGCGGGGGGACCCAGCTCCTACGAGCAGTACTTC
cdr3_aa: CASSLAVLAGGPSSYEQYF

clone_size: -
j_call: TRBJ1-5
d_call: -
v_call: TRBV10-3
cdr3_nt: TGTGCCATCACAGGGGAGAGCAATCAGCCCCAGCATTTT
cdr3_aa: CAITGESNQPQHF

clone_size: -
j_call: TRBJ2-1
d_call: TRBD2
v_call: TRBV15
cdr3_nt: TGTGCCACCAGCCCACGACTAGCGGTTGAGCAGTTCTTC
cdr3_aa: CATSPRLAVEQFF

clone_size: -
j_call: TRBJ2-1
d_call: -
v_call: TRBV7-9
cdr3_nt: TGTGCCAGCAGCTTAACCCCCTCAGGGCAGTTCTTC
cdr3_aa: CASSLTPSGQFF

clone_size: -
j_call: TRBJ2-5
d_call: -
v_call: TRBV11-2
cdr3_nt: TGTGCCAGCAGCATGGATGTGTTGGAGACCCAGTACTTC
cdr3_aa: CASSMDVLETQYF

clone_size: -
j_call: TRBJ2-5
d_call: -
v_call: TRBV2
cdr3_nt: TGTGCCAGCAGTGCTGAGGCAGTTCCATGGGAGACCCAGTACTTC
cdr3_aa: CASSAEAVPWETQYF

clone_size: -
j_call: TRBJ1-6
d_call: -
v_call: TRBV6-5
cdr3_nt: TGTGCCAGCAGGGTCCCTGGGGGTTATAATTCACCCCTCCACTTT
cdr3_aa: CASRVPGGYNSPLHF

clone_size: -
j_call: TRBJ2-6
d_call: TRBD1
v_call: TRBV6-5
cdr3_nt: TGTGCCAGCAAACAGGGGCACCAAGCCAACGTCCTGACTTTC
cdr3_aa: CASKQGHQANVLTF

clone_size: -
j_call: TRBJ2-2
d_call: TRBD2
v_call: TRBV2
cdr3_nt: TGTGCCAGCAGAGGGGGAGGAGCGGGGGACACCGGGGAGCTGTTTTTT
cdr3_aa: CASRGGGAGDTGELFF

clone_size: -
j_call: TRBJ1-4
d_call: -
v_call: TRBV5-1
cdr3_nt: TGCGCCAGCAGCATCGACAGACCTAATGAAAAACTGTTTTTT
cdr3_aa: CASSIDRPNEKLFF

clone_size: -
j_call: TRBJ2-1
d_call: -
v_call: TRBV5-3
cdr3_nt: TGTGCCAGAAGCCCACCCCAGCTAGGGGTGTCCTACAATGAGCAGTTCTTC
cdr3_aa: CARSPPQLGVSYNEQFF

clone_size: -
j_call: TRBJ1-1
d_call: TRBD1
v_call: TRBV6-5
cdr3_nt: TGTGCCAGCAGTCATTCAGGGGGAGGCACTGAAGCTTTCTTT
cdr3_aa: CASSHSGGGTEAFF

clone_size: -
j_call: TRBJ2-1
d_call: -
v_call: TRBV20-1
cdr3_nt: TGCAGTGCTAGTATTATACGGGTTGATAGGAATGAGCAGTTCTTC
cdr3_aa: CSASIIRVDRNEQFF

clone_size: -
j_call: TRBJ1-2
d_call: TRBD1
v_call: TRBV5-1
cdr3_nt: TGCGCCAGCAGCTCCCGGGACAGTGTGGGAGGTGGCTACACCTTC
cdr3_aa: CASSSRDSVGGGYTF

clone_size: -
j_call: TRBJ2-2
d_call: TRBD1
v_call: TRBV7-2
cdr3_nt: TGTGCCAGCAGCCCAGGGACAGCTACCGGGGAGCTGTTTTTT
cdr3_aa: CASSPGTATGELFF

clone_size: -
j_call: TRBJ1-4
d_call: -
v_call: TRBV3-1/TRBV3-2
cdr3_nt: TGTGCCAGCAGCCGGGGTGGGAATGAAAAACTGTTTTTT
cdr3_aa: CASSRGGNEKLFF